Below, 9 T cell receptor beta chains from the same sample are listed, as sequenced in a study of shared clonotypes between healthy human individuals. TCRdb's copy holds only in-frame clones and misses some; the assay was immunoSEQ multiplex PCR. The table has about 980,000 clones, 76% seen once. Input material: memory CD4+ T cells sorted from blood. Subset noted: CD45RA-negative fraction. The receptors come from a young man in good health.

Turning to this clone: Additional DNA sequences in this sample encode the identical CDR3. V and J are TRBV7-9 and TRBJ2-5; no clear D. V lost 5 bases and J 0 bases, leaving 4 bases between the germline ends. The CDR3 extends over 12 amino acids. The germline CDR1 and CDR2 sequences are SEHNR and FQNEAQ (reference sequence). The CDR3 loop is CASSVNQETQYF. CDR3 bases: TGTGCCAGCAGCGTAAACCAAGAGACCCAGTACTTC.

The rearrangement links TRBV5-1 to TRBJ2-7, with 9 bases identical to TRBD2. Germline trimming cut 2 bases from V and 5 bases from J; bases unmatched to any gene: 5. The CDR3 is 14 amino acids. Germline V lookup: CDR1 SGHRS, CDR2 YFSETQ. CDR3 coding DNA: TGCGCCAGCAGCTTTTCTAGCGGGAACAACGAGCAGTACTTC. Translating gives CASSFSSGNNEQYF.

The chain carries TRBV28 and TRBJ1-2; unclear D gene. V lost 5 bases and J 7 bases, leaving 11 bases between the germline ends. The CDR3 totals 12 residues. Germline values: CDR1 MDHEN, CDR2 SYDVKM. DNA of the CDR3: TGTGCCAGCAGTCCCGGGTGGGTTGGCTACACCTTC. It translates to CASSPGWVGYTF.

The gene calls are TRBV27 and TRBJ1-5, with 9 nucleotides matching TRBD1. V dropped 5 bases and J dropped 7; count of bases not matched to a gene: 6. CDR1 and CDR2 (germline): MNHEY, SMNVEV (reference sequence). This CDR3 has 14 amino acids. CDR3 protein: CASSRTGAGQPQHF. CDR3 DNA: TGTGCCAGCAGTCGGACAGGGGCAGGACAGCCCCAGCATTTT.

The chain combines TRBV29-1 with TRBJ1-1; TRBD1 might be the D (5 bases). The V gene lost 5 bases and the J gene lost 6 bases, with 13 bases spanning the gap. Germline V CDR1 and CDR2: SQVTM, ANQGSEA. The CDR3 is 12 residues long. In DNA form, the CDR3 reads TGCAGCGTTCGTCAGGGATGGGCTGAAGCTTTCTTT. Its protein product is CSVRQGWAEAFF.

This chain links TRBV2 with TRBJ2-3; no reliable D call. Germline loops: CDR1 SNHLY, CDR2 FYNNEI. CDR3 size: 13 residues. Trimming cost V 2 bases and J 2 bases, with 5 bases left between them. In nucleotides, the CDR3 is TGTGCCAGCAGTGAACAGAACACAGATACGCAGTATTTT. Residues: CASSEQNTDTQYF.

The V call is TRBV10-3, the J call TRBJ2-7, with D possibly TRBD1 on 6 matching bases. The CDR3 covers 13 residues. The V and J ends lost 6 bases and 3 bases respectively, with 12 bases between them. Germline V gives CDR1 ENHRY, CDR2 SYGVKD. This CDR3 reads CAISPGQDYEQYF. The CDR3 DNA reads as TGTGCCATCAGCCCGGGACAAGACTACGAGCAGTACTTC.

J is TRBJ1-5 and V is TRBV25-1; D might be TRBD1 (6 bases). The CDR3 sequence is 17 residues long. Trimming took off 3 bases at V and 3 bases at J, with 18 bases between the two ends. Germline V CDR1 and CDR2: MGHDK, SYGVNS. The CDR3 is CASSDRGGSGYNQPQHF. DNA of the CDR3: TGTGCCAGCAGTGATAGGGGGGGGTCTGGATACAATCAGCCCCAGCATTTT.

The gene calls are TRBV4-2 and TRBJ2-3; D gene ambiguous. Trimming cost V 1 base and J 2 bases, with 7 bases left between them. Germline V CDR1 and CDR2: LGHNA, YNFKEQ. The CDR3 loop spans 14 amino acids. The CDR3 DNA reads as TGTGCCAGCAGCCAAGCTGGGGACACAGATACGCAGTATTTT. This codes for CASSQAGDTDTQYF.